This T cell receptor (beta chain) was sequenced during a study of kidney transplant recipient with SARS-CoV-2 infection (dated by TCRdb to 2020 to 2022). The run used an Illumina MiSeq. The peripheral T cell repertoire was profiled for human TCRbeta genes. Processing in the source paper ran as follows. Beta-binomial modelling was applied to test for differential clonotype abundance so that variability over time was accounted for. Clonotypes that had expanded were screened against the ImmuneCODE reference database of SARS-CoV-2-associated TCRs and mapped onto regions of the viral genome. Additional analyses of the repertoire looked at TRBV gene usage, CDR3 length, CDR3 amino acid overlap between time points, clonotype abundance distributions and Jaccard similarity. TCRdb passed the public sequencing reads through fastp at Q25 and MiXCR, retaining productive beta sequences. Duplicate CDR3 protein sequences are folded into a single record with the most common DNA and genes. It is TCRdb's table, rather than the study itself, that gives the V and J calls and clone size. A total of fewer than 250,000 distinct CDR3 sequences appear in this sample, around 28% of them only once. Jointly, the top ten make up more than 6.5% of the sample.

The time point label, read with the paper, signifies: pre-pandemic baseline sample and day 111 after first positive SARS-CoV-2 test. This clonotype was counted many times. Its antigen is currently not known. Per-nucleotide qualities are absent, and no much larger clonotype sits a single base away. V is shortened by 5 bases, J by 9 bases, and the region joining them spans 20 bases. CDR3 length: 14 amino acids, cysteine to phenylalanine. The DNA shown is the 42-base CDR3, in frame from base 1. According to the germline V gene, CDR1 reads MGHDK and CDR2 reads SYGVNS. Recombination linked TRBV25-1 to TRBJ2-7, with the D assignment possibly TRBD1 or TRBD2, given 5 matching bases for each. Sequenced here: a blood sample, sampled at baseline and on day 111 from a kidney transplant recipient. The source of this sequence is a young adult male patient who had COVID-19 and was a kidney transplant recipient. After a transplant, some T cells may be the graft donor's own cells. The DNA is as follows: TGTGCCAGCAGTACGGCGTCAGGGAGAATTGGGCAGTACTTC. Protein translation: CASSTASGRIGQYF.